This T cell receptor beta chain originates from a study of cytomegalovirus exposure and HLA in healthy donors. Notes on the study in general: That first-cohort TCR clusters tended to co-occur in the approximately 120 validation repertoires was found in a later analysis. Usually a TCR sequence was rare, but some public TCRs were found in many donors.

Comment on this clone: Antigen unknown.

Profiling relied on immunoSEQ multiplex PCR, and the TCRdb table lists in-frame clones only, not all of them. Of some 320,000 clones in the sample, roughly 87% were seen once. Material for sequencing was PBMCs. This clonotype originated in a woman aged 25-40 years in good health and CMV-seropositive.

This CDR3 reads CAISEGQSNEQYF. The CDR3 bases are TGTGCCATCAGTGAGGGACAGTCAAACGAGCAGTACTTC. The V call is TRBV10-3, the J call TRBJ2-7; TRBD1 might be the D (6 bases). The CDR3 runs 13 residues. Germline lookup yields CDR1 ENHRY and CDR2 SYGVKD. The V end lost 2 bases, the J end lost 5 bases, and 10 bases lay between the germline ends.